This T cell receptor beta chain came from a study of cytomegalovirus exposure and HLA in healthy donors. Data came from immunoSEQ multiplex PCR; TCRdb stores just in-frame clones and leaves some out. The sample shows 250,000 to 400,000 clones, approximately 91% of them seen only once. This clone has just one count. Its target is not known. Broader study findings: Within the 120 or so validation repertoires, first-cohort TCR clusters tended to co-occur, according to a later analysis.

The V gene lost 2 bases and the J gene lost 0 bases, with 8 bases spanning the gap. The CDR3 spans 15 residues. Germline CDR1 is MNHEY and CDR2 is SVGAGI. The specimen was PBMCs. V gene TRBV6-5 combines with J gene TRBJ2-1; possible D gene TRBD1, 5 bases. This clonotype was obtained from a man under 40 in good health and CMV-seronegative. CDR3 nucleotide sequence: TGTGCCAGCAGTTACGGGGCCAGCTCCTACAATGAGCAGTTCTTC. The encoded protein is CASSYGASSYNEQFF.